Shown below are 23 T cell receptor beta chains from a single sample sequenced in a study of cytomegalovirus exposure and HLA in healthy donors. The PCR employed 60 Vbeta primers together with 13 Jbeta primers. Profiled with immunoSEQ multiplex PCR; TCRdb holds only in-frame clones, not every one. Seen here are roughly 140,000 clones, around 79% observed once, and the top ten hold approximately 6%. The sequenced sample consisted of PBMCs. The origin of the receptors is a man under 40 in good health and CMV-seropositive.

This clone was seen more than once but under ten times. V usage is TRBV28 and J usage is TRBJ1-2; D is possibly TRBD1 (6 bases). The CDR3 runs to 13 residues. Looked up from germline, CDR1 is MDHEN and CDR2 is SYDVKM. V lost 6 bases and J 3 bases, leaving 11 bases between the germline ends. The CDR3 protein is CASRSGADYGYTF. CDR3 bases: TGTGCCAGCAGGTCAGGGGCAGACTATGGCTACACCTTC.

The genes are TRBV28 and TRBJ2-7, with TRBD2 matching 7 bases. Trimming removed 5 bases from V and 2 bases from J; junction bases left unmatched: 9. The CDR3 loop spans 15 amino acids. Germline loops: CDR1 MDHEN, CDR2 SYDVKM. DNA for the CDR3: TGTGCCAGCAGTGAGTCCCGGGACTACCCCTACGAGCAGTACTTC. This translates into CASSESRDYPYEQYF.

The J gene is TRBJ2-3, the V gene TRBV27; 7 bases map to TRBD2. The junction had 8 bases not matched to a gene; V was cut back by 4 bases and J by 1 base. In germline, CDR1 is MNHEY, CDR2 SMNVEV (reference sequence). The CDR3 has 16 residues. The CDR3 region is CASSSRLAGRTDTQYF. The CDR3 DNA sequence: TGTGCCAGCAGTTCGAGACTAGCAGGGCGCACAGATACGCAGTATTTT.

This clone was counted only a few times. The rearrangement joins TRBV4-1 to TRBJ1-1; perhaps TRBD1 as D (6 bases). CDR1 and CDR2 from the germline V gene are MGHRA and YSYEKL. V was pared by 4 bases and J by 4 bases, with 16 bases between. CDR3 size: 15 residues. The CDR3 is CASSRITGSSTEAFF. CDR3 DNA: TGCGCCAGCAGCCGTATCACAGGGAGTTCCACTGAAGCTTTCTTT.

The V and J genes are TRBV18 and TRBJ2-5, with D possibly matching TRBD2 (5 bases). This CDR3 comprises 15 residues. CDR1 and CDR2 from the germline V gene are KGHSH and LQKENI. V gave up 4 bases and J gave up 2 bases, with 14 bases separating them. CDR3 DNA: TGTGCCAGCTCACGGATGCTAGCTCTTCAAGAGACCCAGTACTTC. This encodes CASSRMLALQETQYF.

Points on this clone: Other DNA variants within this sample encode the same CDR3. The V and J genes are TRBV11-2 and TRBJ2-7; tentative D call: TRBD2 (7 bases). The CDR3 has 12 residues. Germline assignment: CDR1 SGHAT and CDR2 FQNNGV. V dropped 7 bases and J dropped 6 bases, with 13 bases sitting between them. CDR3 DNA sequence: TGTGCCAGCATGGGGGCGGGAGTCGAGCAGTACTTC. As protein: CASMGAGVEQYF.

CDR3 amino acids: CASGRLAGSNTQYF. CDR3 nucleotides: TGTGCCAGCGGTCGACTAGCGGGTTCGAATACGCAGTATTTT. The V and J genes are TRBV7-9 and TRBJ2-3, with 10 positions matching TRBD2. The CDR3 extends over 14 amino acids. The germline V gene has CDR1 SEHNR and CDR2 FQNEAQ (reference sequence). V dropped 8 bases and J dropped 7; count of bases not matched to a gene: 9.

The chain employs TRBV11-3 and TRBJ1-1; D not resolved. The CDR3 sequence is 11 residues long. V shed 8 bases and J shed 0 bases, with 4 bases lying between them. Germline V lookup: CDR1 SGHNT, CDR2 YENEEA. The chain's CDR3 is CASHMNTEAFF. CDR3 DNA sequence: TGTGCCAGCCACATGAACACTGAAGCTTTCTTT.

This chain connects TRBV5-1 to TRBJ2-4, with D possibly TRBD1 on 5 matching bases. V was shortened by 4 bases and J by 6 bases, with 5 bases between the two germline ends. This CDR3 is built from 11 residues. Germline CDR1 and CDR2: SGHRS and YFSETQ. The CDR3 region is CASSDRNIQYF. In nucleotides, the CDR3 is TGCGCCAGCAGCGACAGAAACATTCAGTACTTC.

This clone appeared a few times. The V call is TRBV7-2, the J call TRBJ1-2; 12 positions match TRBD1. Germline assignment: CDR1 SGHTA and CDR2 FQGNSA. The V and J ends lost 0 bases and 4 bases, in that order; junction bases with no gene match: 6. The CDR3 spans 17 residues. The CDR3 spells CASSLAGTGGRPYGYTF. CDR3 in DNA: TGTGCCAGCAGCTTAGCTGGGACAGGGGGCCGACCCTATGGCTACACCTTC.

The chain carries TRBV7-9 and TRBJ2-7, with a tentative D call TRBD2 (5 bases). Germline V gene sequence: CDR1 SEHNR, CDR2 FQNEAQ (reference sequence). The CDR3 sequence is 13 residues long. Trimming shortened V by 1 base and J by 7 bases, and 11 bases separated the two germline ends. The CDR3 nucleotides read TGTGCCAGCAGCTTAGGCAGGTGGGAGGAGCAGTACTTC. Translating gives CASSLGRWEEQYF.

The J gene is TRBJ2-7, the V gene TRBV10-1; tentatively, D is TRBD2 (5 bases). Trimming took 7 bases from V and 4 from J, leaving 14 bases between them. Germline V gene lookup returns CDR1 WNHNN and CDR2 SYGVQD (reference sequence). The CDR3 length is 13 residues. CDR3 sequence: CASTPTSRYEQYF. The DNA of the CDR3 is TGCGCCAGCACCCCCACTAGTAGGTACGAGCAGTACTTC.

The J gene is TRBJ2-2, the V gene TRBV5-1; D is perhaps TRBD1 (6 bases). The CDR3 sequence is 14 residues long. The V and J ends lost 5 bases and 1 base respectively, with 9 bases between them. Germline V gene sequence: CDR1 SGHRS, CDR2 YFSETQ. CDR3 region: CASRQGRNTGELFF. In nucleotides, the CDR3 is TGCGCCAGCAGACAGGGCCGGAACACCGGGGAGCTGTTTTTT.

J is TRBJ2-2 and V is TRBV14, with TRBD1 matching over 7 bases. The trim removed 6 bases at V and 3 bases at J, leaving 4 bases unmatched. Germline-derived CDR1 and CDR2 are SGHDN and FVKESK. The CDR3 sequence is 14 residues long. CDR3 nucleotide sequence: TGTGCCAGCAGGACGACAGGGCACACCGGGGAGCTGTTTTTT. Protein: CASRTTGHTGELFF.

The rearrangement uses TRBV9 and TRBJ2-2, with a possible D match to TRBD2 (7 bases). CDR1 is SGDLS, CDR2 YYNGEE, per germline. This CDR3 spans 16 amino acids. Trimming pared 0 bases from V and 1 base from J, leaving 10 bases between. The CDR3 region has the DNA TGTGCCAGCAGCGTAGAGGGGGGGAAGAACACCGGGGAGCTGTTTTTT. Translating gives CASSVEGGKNTGELFF.

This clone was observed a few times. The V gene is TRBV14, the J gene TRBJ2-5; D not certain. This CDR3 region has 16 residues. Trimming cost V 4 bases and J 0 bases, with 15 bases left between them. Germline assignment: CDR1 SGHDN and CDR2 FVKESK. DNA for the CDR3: TGTGCCAGCAGCCTAATTAACAGTCCCAACCAAGAGACCCAGTACTTC. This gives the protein CASSLINSPNQETQYF. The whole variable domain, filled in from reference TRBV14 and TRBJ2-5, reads EAGVTQFPSHSVIEKGQTVTLRCDPISGHDNLYWYRRVMGKEIKFLLHFVKESKQDESGMPNNRFLAERTGGTYSTLKVQPAELEDSGVYFCASSLINSPNQETQYFGPGTRLLVL.

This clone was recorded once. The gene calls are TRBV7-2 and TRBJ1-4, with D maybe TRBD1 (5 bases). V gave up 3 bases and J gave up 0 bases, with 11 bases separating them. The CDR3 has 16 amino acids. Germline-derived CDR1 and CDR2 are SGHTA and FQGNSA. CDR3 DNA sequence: TGTGCCAGCAGCTTGGTCGGGGGAACAACTAATGAAAAACTGTTTTTT. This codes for CASSLVGGTTNEKLFF.

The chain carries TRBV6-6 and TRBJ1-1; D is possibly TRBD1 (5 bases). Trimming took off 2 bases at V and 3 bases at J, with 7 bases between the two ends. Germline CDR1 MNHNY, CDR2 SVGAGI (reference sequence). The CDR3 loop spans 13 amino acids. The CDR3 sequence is CASSYRGYTEAFF. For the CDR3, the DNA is TGTGCCAGCAGTTACCGGGGGTACACTGAAGCTTTCTTT.

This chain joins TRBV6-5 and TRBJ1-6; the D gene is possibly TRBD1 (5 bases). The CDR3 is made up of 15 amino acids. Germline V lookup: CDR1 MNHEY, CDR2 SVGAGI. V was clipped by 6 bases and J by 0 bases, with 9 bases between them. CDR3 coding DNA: TGTGCCAGCAGAGGGGAAAACTCCTATAATTCACCCCTCCACTTT. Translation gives CASRGENSYNSPLHF.

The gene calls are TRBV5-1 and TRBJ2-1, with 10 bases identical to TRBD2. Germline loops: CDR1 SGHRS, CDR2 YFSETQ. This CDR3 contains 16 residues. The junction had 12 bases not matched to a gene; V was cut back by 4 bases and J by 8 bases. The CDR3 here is CASSLWTSGDQDEQFF. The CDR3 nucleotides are TGCGCCAGCAGCCTATGGACTAGCGGTGATCAGGATGAGCAGTTCTTC.

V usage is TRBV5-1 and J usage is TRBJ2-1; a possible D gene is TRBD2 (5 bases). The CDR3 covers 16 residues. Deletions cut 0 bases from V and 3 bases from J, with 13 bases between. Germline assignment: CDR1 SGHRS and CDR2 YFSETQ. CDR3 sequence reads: CASSLEVARGYNEQFF. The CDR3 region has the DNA TGCGCCAGCAGCTTGGAAGTAGCGCGTGGCTACAATGAGCAGTTCTTC.

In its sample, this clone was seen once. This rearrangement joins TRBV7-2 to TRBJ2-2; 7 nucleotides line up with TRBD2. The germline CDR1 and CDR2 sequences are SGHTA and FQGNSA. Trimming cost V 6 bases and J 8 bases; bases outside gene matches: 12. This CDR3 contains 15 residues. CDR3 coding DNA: TGTGCCAGCAGGGGAGCGGGGAATAGGGCGGGGGAGCTGTTTTTT. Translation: CASRGAGNRAGELFF. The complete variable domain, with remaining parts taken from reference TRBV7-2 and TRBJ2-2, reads GAGVSQSPSNKVTEKGKDVELRCDPISGHTALYWYRQSLGQGLEFLIYFQGNSAPDKSGLPSDRFSAERTGGSVSTLTIQRTQQEDSAVYLCASRGAGNRAGELFFGEGSRLTVL.

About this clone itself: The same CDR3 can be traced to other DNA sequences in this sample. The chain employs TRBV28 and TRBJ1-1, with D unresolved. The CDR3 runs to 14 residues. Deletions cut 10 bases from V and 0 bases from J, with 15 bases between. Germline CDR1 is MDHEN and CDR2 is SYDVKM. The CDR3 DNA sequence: TGTGCCACCAAAATCCAGACACTGAACACTGAAGCTTTCTTT. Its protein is CATKIQTLNTEAFF.